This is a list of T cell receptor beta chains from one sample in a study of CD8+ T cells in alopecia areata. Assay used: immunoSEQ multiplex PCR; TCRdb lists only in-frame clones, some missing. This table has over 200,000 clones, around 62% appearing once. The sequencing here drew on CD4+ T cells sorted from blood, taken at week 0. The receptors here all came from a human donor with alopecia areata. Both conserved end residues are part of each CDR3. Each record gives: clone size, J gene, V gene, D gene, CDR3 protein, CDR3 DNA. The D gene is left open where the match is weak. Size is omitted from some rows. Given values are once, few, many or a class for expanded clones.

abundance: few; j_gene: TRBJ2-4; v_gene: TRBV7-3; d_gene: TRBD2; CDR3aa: CASSRGGSSNIQYF; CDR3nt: TGTGCCAGCAGCCGGGGGGGCAGCTCGAACATTCAGTACTTC
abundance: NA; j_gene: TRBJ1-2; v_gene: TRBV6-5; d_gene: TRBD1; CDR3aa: CASSFSRQGQGTGYTF; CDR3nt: TGTGCCAGCAGTTTCAGTAGACAGGGACAAGGCACTGGCTACACCTTC
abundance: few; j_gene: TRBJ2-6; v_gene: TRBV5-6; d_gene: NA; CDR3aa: CASSLKGANVLTF; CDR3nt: TGTGCCAGCAGCTTAAAAGGGGCCAACGTCCTGACTTTC
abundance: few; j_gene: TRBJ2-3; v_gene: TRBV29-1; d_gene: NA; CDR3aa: CSGSLEPISTDTQYF; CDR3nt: TGCAGCGGATCTCTAGAGCCGATTAGCACAGATACGCAGTATTTT
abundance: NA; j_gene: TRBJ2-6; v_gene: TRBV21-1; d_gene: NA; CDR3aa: CASSTGRRAGANVLTF; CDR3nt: TGTGCCAGCAGCACTGGGAGGAGGGCCGGGGCCAACGTCCTGACTTTC
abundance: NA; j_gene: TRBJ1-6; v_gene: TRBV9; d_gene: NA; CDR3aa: CASSVHGLRGGGNSPLHF; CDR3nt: TGTGCCAGCAGCGTTCATGGCTTGAGGGGAGGGGGTAATTCACCCCTCCACTTT
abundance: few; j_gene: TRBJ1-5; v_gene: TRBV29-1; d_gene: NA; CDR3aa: CSVGTATNQPQHF; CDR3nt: TGCAGCGTGGGGACTGCGACCAATCAGCCCCAGCATTTT
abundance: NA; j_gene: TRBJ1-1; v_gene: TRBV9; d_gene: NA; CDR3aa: CASSVEGRGNTEAFF; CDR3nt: TGTGCCAGCAGCGTAGAAGGCAGAGGGAACACTGAAGCTTTCTTT
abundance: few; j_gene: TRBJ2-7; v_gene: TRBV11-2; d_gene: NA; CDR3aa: CASSLVSGSYEQYF; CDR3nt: TGTGCCAGCAGCTTAGTCTCTGGCTCCTACGAGCAGTACTTC
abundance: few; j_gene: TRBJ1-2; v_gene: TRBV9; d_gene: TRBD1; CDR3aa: CASSDLGQGPTF; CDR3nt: TGTGCCAGCAGTGACCTAGGACAGGGACCCACCTTC
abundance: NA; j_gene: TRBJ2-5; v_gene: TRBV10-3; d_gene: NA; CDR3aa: CAVLQGAGETQYF; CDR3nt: TGTGCCGTTTTACAGGGTGCAGGGGAGACCCAGTACTTC
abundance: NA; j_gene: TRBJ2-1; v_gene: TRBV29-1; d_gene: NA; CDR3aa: CSASLAGTRNEQFF; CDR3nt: TGCAGCGCTTCACTTGCGGGAACAAGGAATGAGCAGTTCTTC
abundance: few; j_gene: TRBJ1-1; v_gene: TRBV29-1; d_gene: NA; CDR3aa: CSVRGALNTEAFF; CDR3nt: TGCAGCGTCCGGGGGGCCCTGAACACTGAAGCTTTCTTT
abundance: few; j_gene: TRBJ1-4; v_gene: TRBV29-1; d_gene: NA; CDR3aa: CSVRHDGEKLFF; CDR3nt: TGCAGCGTTAGACATGACGGTGAAAAACTGTTTTTT
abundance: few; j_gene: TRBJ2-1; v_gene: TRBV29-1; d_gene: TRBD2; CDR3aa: CSGSGRAYNEQFF; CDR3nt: TGCAGCGGAAGCGGGAGGGCCTACAATGAGCAGTTCTTC
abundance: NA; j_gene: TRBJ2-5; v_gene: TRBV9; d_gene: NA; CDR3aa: CASSLGQGKETQYF; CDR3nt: TGTGCCAGCAGCCTCGGGCAGGGCAAAGAGACCCAGTACTTC
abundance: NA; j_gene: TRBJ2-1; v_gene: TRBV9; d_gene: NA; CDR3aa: CASSVAGDLNEQFF; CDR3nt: TGTGCCAGCAGCGTAGCGGGAGACTTAAATGAGCAGTTCTTC
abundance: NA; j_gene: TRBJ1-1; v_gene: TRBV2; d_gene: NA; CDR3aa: CASSEEGGYTEAFF; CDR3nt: TGTGCCAGCAGTGAAGAGGGGGGATACACTGAAGCTTTCTTT
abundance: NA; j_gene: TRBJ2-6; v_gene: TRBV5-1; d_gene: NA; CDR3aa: CASTSGTGANVLTF; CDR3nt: TGCGCCAGCACGTCGGGGACTGGGGCCAACGTCCTGACTTTC
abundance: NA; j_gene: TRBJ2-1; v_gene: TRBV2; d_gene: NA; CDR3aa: CASSRGRGPYNEQFF; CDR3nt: TGTGCCAGCAGTAGGGGGAGGGGCCCCTACAATGAGCAGTTCTTC
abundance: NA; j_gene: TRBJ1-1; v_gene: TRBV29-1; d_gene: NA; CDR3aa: CSVHRTDEAFF; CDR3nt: TGCAGCGTTCATCGAACTGATGAAGCTTTCTTT
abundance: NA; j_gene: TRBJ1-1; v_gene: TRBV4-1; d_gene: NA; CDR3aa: CASSQVVDRNTEAFF; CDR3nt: TGCGCCAGCAGCCAAGTCGTGGACCGGAACACTGAAGCTTTCTTT
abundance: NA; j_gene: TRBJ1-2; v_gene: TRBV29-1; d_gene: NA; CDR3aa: CSGHSNYGYTF; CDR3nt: TGCAGCGGACACAGTAACTATGGCTACACCTTC
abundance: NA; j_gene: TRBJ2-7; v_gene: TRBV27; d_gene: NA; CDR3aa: CASAAHGEYEQYF; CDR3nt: TGTGCCAGCGCGGCCCACGGGGAATACGAGCAGTACTTC
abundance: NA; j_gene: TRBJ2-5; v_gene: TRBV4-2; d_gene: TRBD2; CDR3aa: CASSQDFGTSGTQYF; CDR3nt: TGTGCCAGCAGCCAAGATTTTGGGACTAGCGGGACCCAGTACTTC
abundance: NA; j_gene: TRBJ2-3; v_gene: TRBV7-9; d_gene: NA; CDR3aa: CASSSVGAGDTQYF; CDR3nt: TGTGCCAGCAGTTCGGTGGGGGCCGGAGATACGCAGTATTTT
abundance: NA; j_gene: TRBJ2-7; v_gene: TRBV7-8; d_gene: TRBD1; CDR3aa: CASSSGQGSYEQYF; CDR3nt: TGTGCCAGCAGCTCCGGACAGGGATCGTACGAGCAGTACTTC
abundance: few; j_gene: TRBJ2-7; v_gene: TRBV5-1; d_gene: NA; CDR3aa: CASSSGTFEYEQYF; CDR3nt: TGCGCCAGCAGCTCCGGGACTTTCGAATACGAGCAGTACTTC
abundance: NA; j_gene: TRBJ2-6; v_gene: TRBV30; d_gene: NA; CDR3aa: CAWSRGTSGANVLTF; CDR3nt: TGTGCCTGGAGTCGGGGGACCTCTGGGGCCAACGTCCTGACTTTC
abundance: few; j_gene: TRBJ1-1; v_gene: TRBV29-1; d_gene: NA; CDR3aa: CSVLGARTEAFF; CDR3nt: TGCAGCGTTCTTGGGGCGCGAACTGAAGCTTTCTTT
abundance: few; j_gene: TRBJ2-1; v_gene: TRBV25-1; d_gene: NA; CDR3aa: CASSEYASSYNEQFF; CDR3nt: TGTGCCAGCAGTGAATATGCAAGCTCCTACAATGAGCAGTTCTTC
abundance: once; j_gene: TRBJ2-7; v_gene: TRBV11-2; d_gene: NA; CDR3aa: CASSPTPRGRSYEQYF; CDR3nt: TGTGCCAGCAGCCCCACCCCGCGGGGACGCTCCTACGAGCAGTACTTC
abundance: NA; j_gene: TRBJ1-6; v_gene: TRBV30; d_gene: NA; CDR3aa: CAWTGDRYNSPLHF; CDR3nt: TGTGCCTGGACCGGGGATCGTTATAATTCACCCCTCCACTTT
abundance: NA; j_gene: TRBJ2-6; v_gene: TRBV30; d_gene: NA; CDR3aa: CAWSVALSGANVLTF; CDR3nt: TGTGCCTGGAGTGTGGCCCTCTCTGGGGCCAACGTCCTGACTTTC
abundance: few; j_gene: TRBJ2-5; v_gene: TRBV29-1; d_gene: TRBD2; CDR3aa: CSVREGQQETQYF; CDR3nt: TGCAGCGTTCGGGAGGGGCAGCAAGAGACCCAGTACTTC
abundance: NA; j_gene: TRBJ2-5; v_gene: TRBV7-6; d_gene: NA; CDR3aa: CASSLATGREETQYF; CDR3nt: TGTGCCAGCAGCTTAGCTACAGGGAGGGAAGAGACCCAGTACTTC
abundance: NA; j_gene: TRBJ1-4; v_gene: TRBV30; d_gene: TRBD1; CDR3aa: CAWSVRGGSEKLFF; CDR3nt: TGTGCCTGGAGTGTACGAGGGGGCAGCGAAAAACTGTTTTTT
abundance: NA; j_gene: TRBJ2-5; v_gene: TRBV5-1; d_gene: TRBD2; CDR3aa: CASSSRLAGGETQYF; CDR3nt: TGCGCCAGCAGCTCCCGACTAGCGGGGGGGGAGACCCAGTACTTC
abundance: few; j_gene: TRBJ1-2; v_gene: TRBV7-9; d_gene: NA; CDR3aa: CASSAQGYGYTF; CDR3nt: TGTGCCAGCAGCGCCCAGGGCTATGGCTACACCTTC
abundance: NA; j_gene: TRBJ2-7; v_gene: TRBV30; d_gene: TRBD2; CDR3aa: CAWRAASGYEQYF; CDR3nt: TGTGCCTGGAGGGCGGCTAGCGGCTACGAGCAGTACTTC
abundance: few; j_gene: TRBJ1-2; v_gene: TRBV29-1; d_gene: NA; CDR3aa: CSADGYYGYTF; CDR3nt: TGCAGCGCCGACGGCTACTATGGCTACACCTTC
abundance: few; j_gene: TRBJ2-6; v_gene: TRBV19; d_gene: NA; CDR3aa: CASSILRIPGANVLTF; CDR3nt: TGTGCCAGTAGTATCCTACGGATCCCCGGGGCCAACGTCCTGACTTTC
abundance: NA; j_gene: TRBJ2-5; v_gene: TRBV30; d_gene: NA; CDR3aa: CAWSPARETQYF; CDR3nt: TGTGCCTGGAGTCCTGCAAGGGAGACCCAGTACTTC
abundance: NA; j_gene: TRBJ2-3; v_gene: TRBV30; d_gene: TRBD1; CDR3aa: CAWMTPGTGADTQYF; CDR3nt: TGTGCCTGGATGACCCCTGGGACAGGGGCAGATACGCAGTATTTT
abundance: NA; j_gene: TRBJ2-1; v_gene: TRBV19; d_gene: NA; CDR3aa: CASTSTGRSSYNEQFF; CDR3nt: TGTGCCAGTACCTCGACGGGAAGAAGCTCCTACAATGAGCAGTTCTTC
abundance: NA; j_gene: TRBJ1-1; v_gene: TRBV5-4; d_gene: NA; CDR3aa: CASSSVQVGTEAFF; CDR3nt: TGTGCCAGCAGCTCGGTCCAGGTGGGCACTGAAGCTTTCTTT